A single sample is the source of the 19 T cell receptor beta chains below, sequenced in a study of T cell responses to AZD1222 COVID-19 vaccine. Clones were read by immunoSEQ multiplex PCR, and TCRdb kept only the in-frame ones, dropping some. This sample has 90,000 to 95,000 clones, with about 90% found just once. The source material was peripheral blood, sampled on day 0 of AZD1222 vaccination. Source of these receptors: an adult in good health.

The chain couples TRBV5-4 to TRBJ2-7; D may be TRBD1 (5 bases). The germline CDR1 and CDR2 sequences are SGHNT and YYREEE (reference sequence). The CDR3 runs to 13 residues. Trimming stripped 4 bases from V and 4 bases from J, with 12 bases between. The CDR3 DNA is TGTGCCAGCAGCCCTGCGACAGTTTACGAGCAGTACTTC. It is translated as CASSPATVYEQYF.

The chain links TRBV24-1 to TRBJ2-7; maybe TRBD2 (6 bases). V was trimmed by 10 bases and J by 10 bases, leaving 31 bases between them. The CDR3 runs to 16 residues. Germline V gives CDR1 KGHDR, CDR2 SFDVKD. CDR3 nucleotides: TGTGCCACAGGTGGTTTGGAGGAATTCGGCGGGACCGAACAGTACTTC. Protein product: CATGGLEEFGGTEQYF.

The chain joins TRBV6-6 to TRBJ1-5; 9 bases map to TRBD1. This CDR3 comprises 14 residues. The junction had 9 bases not matched to a gene; V was cut back by 6 bases and J by 9 bases. The V gene's germline CDR1 is MNHNY and CDR2 SVGAGI (reference sequence). The CDR3 reads CASRLDRGLWPQHF. CDR3 DNA: TGTGCCAGCAGGTTGGACAGGGGACTATGGCCCCAGCATTTT.

The genes are TRBV19 and TRBJ1-2, with D hard to call. The CDR3 totals 12 residues. The V gene's germline CDR1 is LNHDA and CDR2 SQIVND (reference sequence). V was trimmed by 7 bases and J by 5 bases, leaving 11 bases between them. The DNA for the CDR3 is TGTGCCAGTACCCCCGGCGGGTATGGCTACACCTTC. Translation: CASTPGGYGYTF.

The V gene is TRBV5-8, the J gene TRBJ2-3, with 8 positions matching TRBD1. In germline, CDR1 is SGHTS, CDR2 YDEGEE. This CDR3 is built from 17 residues. V lost 3 bases and J lost 0; bases outside the gene matches: 9. The CDR3 bases are TGTGCCAGCAGCTGGGGTGGACAGGGCGGGAGCACAGATACGCAGTATTTT. Translation: CASSWGGQGGSTDTQYF.

CDR3 loop: CASSLPRGGLTGELFF. The DNA of the CDR3 is TGCGCCAGCAGCTTGCCGCGGGGGGGCCTGACCGGGGAGCTGTTTTTT. The chain joins TRBV5-1 to TRBJ2-2, with 9 bases identical to TRBD2. The CDR3 contains 16 residues. Germline CDR1 SGHRS, CDR2 YFSETQ. V was pared by 1 base and J by 5 bases, with 6 bases of the junction left unmatched.

CDR3 coding DNA: TGCAGCGTCTCTACAGGGGGCAATTCACCCCTCCACTTT. Translation: CSVSTGGNSPLHF. The chain joins TRBV29-1 to TRBJ1-6, with TRBD1 matching over 9 bases. The V segment lost 6 bases and the J segment 7 bases; nucleotides outside the gene matches: 4. The CDR3 consists of 13 residues. Germline lookup yields CDR1 SQVTM and CDR2 ANQGSEA.

With respect to this clone: The same CDR3 arises from other DNA sequences in this sample as well. This chain uses TRBV18 with TRBJ1-1; 8 bases match TRBD1. CDR1 is KGHSH, CDR2 LQKENI, per germline. Trimming removed 2 bases from V and 0 bases from J; junction bases left unmatched: 2. The CDR3 runs 15 residues. DNA for the CDR3: TGTGCCAGCTCACCAGGGACAGGAATGAACACTGAAGCTTTCTTT. This sequence encodes CASSPGTGMNTEAFF.

The J gene is TRBJ2-7, the V gene TRBV7-9; the match to TRBD2 covers 8 bases. Germline V gives CDR1 SEHNR, CDR2 FQNEAQ (reference sequence). Unmatched junction bases numbered 8, after V lost 4 bases and J lost 6 bases. The CDR3 runs 14 residues. The CDR3 DNA reads TGTGCCAGCAGCTCTCAAGCGGGAGTTTCCGAGCAGTACTTC. The encoded protein is CASSSQAGVSEQYF. The full variable domain, its missing parts supplied by reference TRBV7-9 and TRBJ2-7, is DTGVSQNPRHKITKRGQNVTFRCDPISEHNRLYWYRQTLGQGPEFLTYFQNEAQLEKSRLLSDRFSAERPKGSFSTLEIQRTEQGDSAMYLCASSSQAGVSEQYFGPGTRLTVT.

This chain links TRBV18 with TRBJ1-5; D might be TRBD1 (5 bases). Germline CDR1 reads KGHSH; CDR2 reads LQKENI. The CDR3 has 14 amino acids. Trimming left V 1 base short and J 5 bases short, with 9 bases between. CDR3 amino acids: CASSPQGKDQPQHF. CDR3 in DNA: TGTGCCAGCTCACCACAGGGGAAGGATCAGCCCCAGCATTTT.

The chain has TRBV9 and TRBJ1-1, with a possible D match to TRBD1 (5 bases). The V and J ends lost 0 bases and 8 bases respectively, with 11 bases between them. The germline V gene has CDR1 SGDLS and CDR2 YYNGEE. The CDR3 has 13 residues. Written as DNA, the CDR3 is TGTGCCAGCAGCGTAGCCCGGGCAGGGGAAGCTTTCTTT. This encodes CASSVARAGEAFF.

This chain links TRBV20-1 with TRBJ1-1; 8 bases agree with TRBD1. Per germline, CDR1 DFQATT and CDR2 SNEGSKA (reference sequence). The J segment lost 3 bases and the V segment lost 3 bases, leaving 9 bases of the junction unmatched. The CDR3 runs 15 residues. The DNA of the CDR3 is TGCAGTGCTAGTGCAGGGGGCTATAGGGACACTGAAGCTTTCTTT. This encodes CSASAGGYRDTEAFF.

CDR3 loop: CASSWLGQGGTEAFF. CDR3 coding DNA: TGTGCCAGCAGTTGGCTCGGACAGGGTGGGACTGAAGCTTTCTTT. The genes are TRBV28 and TRBJ1-1; 8 bases align to TRBD1. Germline lookup yields CDR1 MDHEN and CDR2 SYDVKM. V shed 4 bases, J shed 5 bases, and the junction held 9 bases outside the gene matches. The CDR3 has 15 residues.

The rearrangement joins TRBV15 to TRBJ1-2; D is unresolved. The V end was cut by 0 bases, the J end by 6 bases, with 14 bases between. The germline gives CDR1 LNHNV, CDR2 YYDKDF (reference sequence). CDR3 length: 15 amino acids. CDR3 nucleotides: TGTGCCACCAGCAGAGATAGAGGTAGTAAGGATGGCTACACCTTC. The encoded protein is CATSRDRGSKDGYTF. Complete variable domain (other parts from reference TRBV15 and TRBJ1-2): DAMVIQNPRYQVTQFGKPVTLSCSQTLNHNVMYWYQQKSSQAPKLLFHYYDKDFNNEADTPDNFQSRRPNTSFCFLDIRSPGLGDTAMYLCATSRDRGSKDGYTFGSGTRLTVV.

This chain links TRBV9 with TRBJ1-1; D gene ambiguous. This CDR3 region has 13 residues. Germline assignment: CDR1 SGDLS and CDR2 YYNGEE. The V and J ends lost 2 bases and 5 bases respectively, with 10 bases between them. The CDR3 bases are TGTGCCAGCAGCGTCCCAGGAGTTACTGAAGCTTTCTTT. Amino acids: CASSVPGVTEAFF.

V usage is TRBV7-3 and J usage is TRBJ1-3, with 8 bases aligning to TRBD1. Germline V lookup: CDR1 SGHTA, CDR2 FQGTGA. V trimming: 5 bases; J trimming: 2 bases; junction bases outside the gene matches: 5. There are 15 residues in the CDR3. The CDR3 reads CASSVTGGAGNTIYF. The CDR3 bases are TGTGCCAGCAGCGTCACAGGGGGAGCTGGAAACACCATATATTTT.

The chain recombines TRBV5-1 with TRBJ1-2, with D unresolved. This CDR3 comprises 13 residues. Looked up from germline, CDR1 is SGHRS and CDR2 is YFSETQ. V was shortened by 4 bases and J by 5 bases, with 12 bases between the two germline ends. The CDR3 sequence: CASSLGMKYGYTF. In DNA, the CDR3 is TGCGCCAGCAGCCTAGGGATGAAATATGGCTACACCTTC. The entire variable domain, with the rest obtained from reference TRBV5-1 and TRBJ1-2, is as follows: KAGVTQTPRYLIKTRGQQVTLSCSPISGHRSVSWYQQTPGQGLQFLFEYFSETQRNKGNFPGRFSGRQFSNSRSEMNVSTLELGDSALYLCASSLGMKYGYTFGSGTRLTVV.

This clone appeared once. This chain links TRBV7-2 with TRBJ1-5, with D unclear. The CDR3 loop spans 14 amino acids. Per germline, CDR1 SGHTA and CDR2 FQGNSA. The V end lost 3 bases, the J end lost 2 bases, and 8 bases lay between the germline ends. The CDR3 reads CASSFQRGNQPQHF. The DNA for the CDR3 is TGTGCCAGCAGCTTCCAGAGGGGCAATCAGCCCCAGCATTTT.

The chain links TRBV10-3 to TRBJ1-5, with D possibly TRBD1 on 6 matching bases. The ends were cut back, 10 bases at V and 7 bases at J, with 14 bases in the middle. Germline-derived CDR1 and CDR2 are ENHRY and SYGVKD. The CDR3 has 12 residues. CDR3 loop: CATNGGSQPQHF. CDR3 bases: TGTGCCACCAACGGGGGCAGCCAGCCCCAGCATTTT.